This T cell receptor (beta chain) was identified in a study of post-analysis software for immune sequencing data. Included in the TCR beta cDNA libraries were unique molecular identifiers. TCRdb called the PCR reads again in MiXCR, with one record for every CDR3 protein. The sample contains around 710,000 distinct CDR3 sequences, about half of which appear only once. This clonotype has only a few counts. The antigen remains undetermined. Germline V gene sequence: CDR1 SGHTA, CDR2 FQGNSA. The CDR3 extends over 13 amino acids. The ends were cut back, 2 bases at V and 0 bases at J, with 4 bases in the middle. Study-wide findings and caveats: Relative to controls, patients had about 5 TRBV segments at higher frequency, with TRBV5-6, TRBV5-1 and TRBV20-1 among these.

The source of this sequence is a girl aged 5 to 17 with multiple sclerosis. This chain connects TRBV7-2 to TRBJ1-1; the D is unclear. The sequenced sample was blood. CDR3: CASSLKVNTEAFF. CDR3 sequence (DNA): TGTGCCAGCAGCTTAAAGGTGAACACTGAAGCTTTCTTT.